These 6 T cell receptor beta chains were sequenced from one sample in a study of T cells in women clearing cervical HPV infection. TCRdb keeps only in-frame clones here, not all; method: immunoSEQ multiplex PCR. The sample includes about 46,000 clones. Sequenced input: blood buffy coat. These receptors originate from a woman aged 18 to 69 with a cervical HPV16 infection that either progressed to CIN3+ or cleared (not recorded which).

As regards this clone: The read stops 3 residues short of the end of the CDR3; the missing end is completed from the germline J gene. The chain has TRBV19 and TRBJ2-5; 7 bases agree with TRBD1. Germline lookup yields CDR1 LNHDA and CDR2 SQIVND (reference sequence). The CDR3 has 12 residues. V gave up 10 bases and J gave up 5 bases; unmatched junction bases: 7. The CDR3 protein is CATQGVGETQYF. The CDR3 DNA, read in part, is TGTGCCACCCAGGGGGTTGGGGAGACC.

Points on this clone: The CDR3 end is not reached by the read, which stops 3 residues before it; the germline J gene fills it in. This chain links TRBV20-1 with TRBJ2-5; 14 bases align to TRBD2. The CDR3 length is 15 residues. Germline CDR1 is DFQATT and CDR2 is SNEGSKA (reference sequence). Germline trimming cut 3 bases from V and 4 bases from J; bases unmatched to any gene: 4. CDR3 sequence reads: CSASRLAGGRETQYF. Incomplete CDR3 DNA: TGCAGTGCTAGCCGACTAGCGGGGGGGCGAGAGACC.

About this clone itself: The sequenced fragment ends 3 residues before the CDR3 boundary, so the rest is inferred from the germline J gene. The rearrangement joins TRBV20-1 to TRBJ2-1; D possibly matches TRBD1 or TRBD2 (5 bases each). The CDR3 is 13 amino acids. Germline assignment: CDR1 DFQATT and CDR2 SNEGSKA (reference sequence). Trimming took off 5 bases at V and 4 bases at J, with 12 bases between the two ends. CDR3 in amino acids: CSAGETVYNEQFF. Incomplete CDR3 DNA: TGCAGTGCTGGGGAGACAGTATACAATGAG.

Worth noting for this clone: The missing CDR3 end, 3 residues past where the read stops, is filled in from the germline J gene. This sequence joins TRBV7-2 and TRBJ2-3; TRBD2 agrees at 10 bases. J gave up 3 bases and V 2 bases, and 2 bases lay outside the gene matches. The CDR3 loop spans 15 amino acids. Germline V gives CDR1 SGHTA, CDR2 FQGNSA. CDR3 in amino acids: CASSLWTSGTDTQYF. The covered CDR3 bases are TGTGCCAGCAGCTTATGGACTAGCGGAACAGATACG.

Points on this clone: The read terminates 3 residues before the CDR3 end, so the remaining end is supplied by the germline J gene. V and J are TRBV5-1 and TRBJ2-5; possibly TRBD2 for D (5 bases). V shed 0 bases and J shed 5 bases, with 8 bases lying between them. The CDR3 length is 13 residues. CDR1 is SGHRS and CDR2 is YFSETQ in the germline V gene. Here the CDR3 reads CASSLEGGETQYF. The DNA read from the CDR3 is TGCGCCAGCAGCTTGGAGGGCGGGGAGACC.

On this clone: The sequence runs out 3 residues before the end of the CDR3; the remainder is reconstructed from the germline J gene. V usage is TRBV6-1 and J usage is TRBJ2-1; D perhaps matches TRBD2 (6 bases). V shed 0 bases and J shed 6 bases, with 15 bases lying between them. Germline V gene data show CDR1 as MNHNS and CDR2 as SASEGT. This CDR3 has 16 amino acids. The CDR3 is CASSEAGTGLINEQFF. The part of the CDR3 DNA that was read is TGTGCCAGCAGTGAAGCGGGGACGGGACTTATCAATGAG.